What follows describes a single TCR beta chain. These data are taken from a study of blood T cell repertoires in COVID-19. On the study more broadly: From the United States, Italy and Spain came samples of acute and convalescent COVID-19.

In the authors' workflow: Amplification of reference gene primers provided the estimated nucleated cell counts. The assay was immunoSEQ multiplex PCR, and TCRdb's table has in-frame clones only and misses some. V and J calls and clone size are as listed in that table; D and trimming were resolved from the DNA. This table has 100,000 to 150,000 clones, roughly 90% appearing once. CDR3 length equals 14 residues. CDR1 and CDR2 (germline): KGHSH, LQKENI. V shed 3 bases, J shed 9 bases, and the junction held 3 bases outside the gene matches. This TCR came from a man aged 50-59 years with COVID-19, enrolled during active disease. The chain couples TRBV18 to TRBJ2-1; TRBD2 matches 12 bases. The sample was peripheral blood. CDR3 sequence reads: CASSPPGLAGEQFF. CDR3 bases: TGTGCCAGCTCACCGCCGGGACTAGCGGGTGAGCAGTTCTTC.